A single sample gave rise to the 12 T cell receptor beta chains below, sequenced in a study of CD8 T cells in ankylosing spondylitis. TCRdb fed the 5' RACE reads into MiXCR, producing one record per CDR3 protein. Of around 180,000 distinct CDR3 sequences in the sample, about 18% were seen once. The sample consisted of blood, either unsorted or a sorted T cell fraction (not recorded which). The receptors were sampled from a male donor aged 10 to 30 with ankylosing spondylitis or in good health (not recorded which).

This clonotype was seen at least ten times. The chain uses TRBV29-1 and TRBJ2-2, with D unclear. The CDR3 loop spans 13 amino acids. Germline values: CDR1 SQVTM, CDR2 ANQGSEA. The germline V and J ends were trimmed by 8 bases and 0 bases, with 10 bases remaining between them. CDR3 residues: CSSTISNTGELFF. For the CDR3, the DNA is TGCAGCTCCACGATTTCGAACACCGGGGAGCTGTTTTTT.

In its sample, this clonotype was seen many times. The V gene is TRBV12-3 or TRBV12-4, the J gene TRBJ2-5; no clear D. Between the trimmed V and J ends, which lost 0 bases and 6 bases, there was a span of 5 bases. The CDR3 has 12 residues. The CDR3 DNA sequence: TGTGCCAGCAGTTTAGCGGGTCAGACCCAGTACTTC. It translates to CASSLAGQTQYF.

The genes are TRBV28 and TRBJ2-5; D is ambiguous. CDR1 and CDR2 (germline): MDHEN, SYDVKM. V was clipped by 3 bases and J by 3 bases, with 11 bases between them. This CDR3 contains 14 residues. The CDR3 coding sequence is TGTGCCAGCAGTTTCAGACACTCTAAAGAGACCCAGTACTTC. Its protein is CASSFRHSKETQYF.

The chain employs TRBV12-3 or TRBV12-4 and TRBJ2-3, with 9 bases identical to TRBD1. The CDR3 is 14 residues long. The junction had 8 bases not matched to a gene; V was cut back by 7 bases and J by 6 bases. The CDR3 DNA follows: TGTGCCAGCACCACAACAGGGGGCTCGGATACGCAGTATTTT. It codes for CASTTTGGSDTQYF.

This clonotype was seen at least ten times. This chain links TRBV6-5 with TRBJ1-3; D is ambiguous. The V gene lost 2 bases and the J gene lost 0 bases, with 5 bases spanning the gap. This CDR3 is built from 14 residues. Germline V gene sequence: CDR1 MNHEY, CDR2 SVGAGI. The CDR3 DNA sequence: TGTGCCAGCAGTTACATCAGCTCTGGAAACACCATATATTTT. It codes for CASSYISSGNTIYF.

The rearrangement links TRBV2 to TRBJ2-1; 7 bases match TRBD2. The CDR3 sequence is 13 residues long. Germline V CDR1 and CDR2: SNHLY, FYNNEI. The V and J ends lost 7 bases and 4 bases, in that order; junction bases with no gene match: 4. In nucleotides, the CDR3 is TGTGCCAGCAAAAGCGGGATTTACAATGAGCAGTTCTTC. It yields the protein CASKSGIYNEQFF.

In this sample, this clonotype turned up many times. Because the CDR3's place on the DNA is in doubt, the DNA is left out and the CDR3 is given as listed by TCRdb. The chain couples TRBV12-5 to TRBJ2-5; the table's D call, TRBD2, has no DNA check behind it. The CDR3 is 16 residues long, counting both termini. Germline lookup yields CDR1 LGHNT and CDR2 FRNRAP. The CDR3 here is CASGSGQGGFQETQYF.

This clonotype was recorded at least ten times. In DNA, the CDR3 is TGTGCTTCCGGGGTTAGAGAAAACAATGAGCAGTTCTTC. Encoded protein: CASGVRENNEQFF. V is TRBV2 and J is TRBJ2-1, with a tentative D call TRBD2 (5 bases). Germline V gene data show CDR1 as SNHLY and CDR2 as FYNNEI. The CDR3 consists of 13 residues. The full variable domain, in which reference TRBV2 and TRBJ2-1 provide the parts outside the CDR3, is EPEVTQTPSHQVTQMGQEVILRCVPISNHLYFYWYRQILGQKVEFLVSFYNNEISEKSEIFDDQFSVERPDGSNFTLKIRSTKLEDSAMYFCASGVRENNEQFFGPGTRLTVL.

There are many counts of this clonotype. CDR3 DNA sequence: TGTGCCAGCACATTAGCGGAGGTAAAGCTCTTTTCTGGGGCCAACGTCCTGACTTTC. Its translation is CASTLAEVKLFSGANVLTF. The V gene is TRBV12-3 or TRBV12-4, the J gene TRBJ2-6, with a weak D call TRBD2 (6 bases). The CDR3 loop spans 19 amino acids. V was pared by 7 bases and J by 1 base, with 23 bases between.

The gene calls are TRBV29-1 and TRBJ1-1; tentatively, D is TRBD1 (5 bases). From germline, CDR1 is SQVTM and CDR2 ANQGSEA. This CDR3 is 12 amino acids long. V dropped 7 bases and J dropped 1 base, with 10 bases sitting between them. The CDR3 spells CSALQGNTEAFF. CDR3 nucleotide sequence: TGCAGCGCCCTTCAGGGGAACACTGAAGCTTTCTTT.

This clonotype was observed many times. The chain employs TRBV4-1 and TRBJ2-7; TRBD1 might be the D (6 bases). CDR1 is MGHRA and CDR2 is YSYEKL in the germline V gene. V dropped 4 bases and J dropped 2 bases, with 12 bases sitting between them. The length of the CDR3 is 14 residues. CDR3 in amino acids: CASSLLRGPYEQYV. The CDR3 coding sequence is TGCGCCAGCAGCCTCCTCAGGGGACCCTACGAGCAGTACGTC.

This clonotype occurred many times. The chain uses TRBV5-5 and TRBJ2-7; D is unresolved. Germline V gives CDR1 SGHKS, CDR2 YYEKEE (reference sequence). V lost 6 bases and J 3 bases, leaving 10 bases between the germline ends. This CDR3 is built from 12 residues. This CDR3 is CASNSGNYEQYF. CDR3 DNA: TGTGCCAGCAATTCCGGAAACTACGAGCAGTACTTC.